This TCR beta chain was obtained from a study of T-cell reconstitution after alpha-beta-depleted transplantation in children. Between the trimmed V and J ends, which lost 0 bases and 0 bases, there was a span of 6 bases. This CDR3 has 15 amino acids. Germline CDR1 reads DFQATT; CDR2 reads SNEGSKA (reference sequence). Unique molecular identifiers were incorporated during preparation of the TCRbeta library. TCRdb recomputed calls from the PCR reads with MiXCR, one row per CDR3 protein. The sample lists hundreds of thousands of distinct CDR3 sequences, 10% to 15% occurring once. The source of this sequence is a male patient between 10 and 17 years old who had a stem cell transplant for acute myeloid leukemia, so the T cells may come from the graft donor. The chain is built from TRBV20-1 and TRBJ2-6, with no clear D. Source: PBMCs, mostly from graft donor cells, taken 360 days after TCRalphabeta/CD19-depleted stem cell transplant. CDR3 sequence (DNA): TGCAGTGCTAGAGACCAGACCTCTGGGGCCAACGTCCTGACTTTC. Translating gives CSARDQTSGANVLTF.